This TCR beta chain was sequenced in a study of memory CD8 T cells in hepatitis C reinfection. The time point denotes: late/post reinfection, 12 to 24 weeks after detection. Sorted cells were sequenced directly ex vivo without any in vitro expansion. This clone has only a few counts. Other DNA sequences in the sample encode the same CDR3. This CDR3 has 15 residues. V dropped 0 bases and J dropped 3 bases, with 9 bases sitting between them. Germline-derived CDR1 and CDR2 are MGHRA and YSYEKL. TCRdb's table, derived via immunoSEQ multiplex PCR, lists solely in-frame clones and lacks some. The table shows about 43,000 clones, with roughly 89% occurring only once.

Specimen: naive CD8+ T cells sorted from blood. The sequence came from a man in his late teens or twenties with hepatitis C virus infection. This chain connects TRBV4-1 to TRBJ1-5, with D possibly matching TRBD1 (6 bases). In DNA, the CDR3 is TGCGCCAGCAGCCAAGATCAGGGGTCCAATCAGCCCCAGCATTTT. Translating gives CASSQDQGSNQPQHF.